This is a list of T cell receptor beta chains from one sample in a study of control samples from healthy donors and cancer patients. Sequencing used immunoSEQ multiplex PCR; TCRdb keeps in-frame clones, though not all of them. The profile shows approximately 70,000 clones, 90% of them singletons. The sample taken for sequencing was PBMCs. These receptors originate from a woman aged 50 to 65 with colorectal cancer. The CDR3 runs from the conserved cysteine through the conserved F or W. Fields, in order: V gene, clone size, J gene, D gene, CDR3 DNA, CDR3 protein. A D gene is named only where the DNA matches it firmly. Clone size is given for some rows only: seen once, a few or many times, or a class if the clone is expanded.

>TRBV28|NA|TRBJ1-4|NA
TGTGCCAGCAGTTCTACCGATAATAATGAAAAACTGTTTTTT
CASSSTDNNEKLFF
>TRBV13|NA|TRBJ2-7|TRBD1
TGTGCCAGCAGCTTGCCACCGGGACAGATTTCCGAGCAGTACTTC
CASSLPPGQISEQYF
>TRBV28|NA|TRBJ2-3|NA
TGTGCCAGCAGTGCCAGGACAGGGCTAGCGGGCCTTCTCACAGATACGCAGTATTTT
CASSARTGLAGLLTDTQYF
>TRBV5-1|NA|TRBJ1-2|NA
TGCGCCAGCAGCCCATTGCCATCCCCTGATGGCTACACCTTC
CASSPLPSPDGYTF
>TRBV3-1/TRBV3-2|few|TRBJ2-1|NA
TGTGCCAGCAGCCGCCGTAGGGCGCGGTACAATGAGCAGTTCTTC
CASSRRRARYNEQFF
>TRBV3-1/TRBV3-2|once|TRBJ1-4|NA
TGTGCCAGCAGCCAAGGGATGGAGGGGATAAGCGGTGAAAAACTGTTTTTT
CASSQGMEGISGEKLFF
>TRBV19|NA|TRBJ2-1|TRBD1
TGTGCCAGTAGTATAGTGGCGGCAGGGGGAGATGAGCAGTTCTTC
CASSIVAAGGDEQFF
>TRBV6-1|NA|TRBJ1-2|TRBD1
TGTGCCAGCAGTTCCCCAGGGGGGGATAGCTATGGCTACACCTTC
CASSSPGGDSYGYTF
>TRBV6-6|NA|TRBJ1-4|NA
TGTGCCAGCAGTTACTCATTCGGGGAAAAACTGTTTTTT
CASSYSFGEKLFF
>TRBV27|NA|TRBJ2-7|NA
TGTGCCAGCAGTTTACGAGGGCAGGCCTACGAGCAGTACTTC
CASSLRGQAYEQYF
>TRBV27|NA|TRBJ2-7|NA
TGTGCCAGCAGTTTATCAGGGCTGGGCTCCTACGAGCAGTACTTC
CASSLSGLGSYEQYF
>TRBV2|NA|TRBJ1-5|TRBD1
TGTGCCAGCAGCCCCGGAGGGGGCCCAAGCAATCAGCCCCAGCATTTT
CASSPGGGPSNQPQHF
>TRBV6-5|NA|TRBJ2-5|TRBD1
TGTGCCAGCCGTCGACAGGGACAAGAGACCCAGTACTTC
CASRRQGQETQYF
>TRBV5-1|NA|TRBJ1-4|NA
TGCGCCAGCAGCTACTCCAATGGGGGAGCGCGAGAAAAACTGTTTTTT
CASSYSNGGAREKLFF
>TRBV5-1|NA|TRBJ2-7|NA
TGCGCCAGCAGCTATCCTTCCAATTTACAGGGACATCTCGTAGAGCAGTACTTC
CASSYPSNLQGHLVEQYF
>TRBV9|NA|TRBJ2-5|TRBD2
TGTGCCAGCAGCCTGGCGGGGGGCACCCAAGAGACCCAGTACTTC
CASSLAGGTQETQYF
>TRBV28|NA|TRBJ1-6|NA
TGTGCCAGCAGGTACAAAGTTTCCCCCCATTCACCCCTCCACTTT
CASRYKVSPHSPLHF
>TRBV11-2|few|TRBJ2-7|NA
TGTGCCAGCAGCTCGTCCGGGACCCTATACGAGCAGTACTTC
CASSSSGTLYEQYF
>TRBV27|NA|TRBJ2-1|NA
TGTGCCAGCAGTGGGGGGGGCCTCTCCTACAATGAGCAGTTCTTC
CASSGGGLSYNEQFF
>TRBV5-5|NA|TRBJ2-1|TRBD1
TGTGCCAGCAGCTTGGATACAGGGGATGAGCAGTTCTTC
CASSLDTGDEQFF
>TRBV21-1|few|TRBJ1-5|NA
TGTGCCAGCAGTTCCGGGGACCGTCGGAAATCTTCGGGGTATAGCAATCAGCCCCAGCATTTT
CASSSGDRRKSSGYSNQPQHF
>TRBV7-2|NA|TRBJ1-1|NA
TGTGCCAGCAGCTTAGCGCACGGGGTCACTGAAGCTTTCTTT
CASSLAHGVTEAFF
>TRBV5-4|NA|TRBJ1-2|NA
TGTGCCAGCAGCCCACTGACATCCACGGAAGGCTACACCTTC
CASSPLTSTEGYTF
>TRBV9|few|TRBJ1-4|TRBD1
TGTGCCAGCAGCGCCAACAGGGGACACAATGAAAAACTGTTTTTT
CASSANRGHNEKLFF
>TRBV3-1/TRBV3-2|NA|TRBJ2-5|NA
TGTGCCAGCAGCCGAGGGCTACTAACTTATCAAGAGACCCAGTACTTC
CASSRGLLTYQETQYF
>TRBV18|NA|TRBJ1-2|NA
TGTGCCAGCTCACGCGAGGACGTCAACTATGGCTACACCTTC
CASSREDVNYGYTF
>TRBV5-5|few|TRBJ1-1|NA
TGTGCCAGCAGCCCACGGCTAATGAACACTGAAGCTTTCTTT
CASSPRLMNTEAFF
>TRBV23-1|NA|TRBJ2-7|TRBD1
TGCGCCAGTCACCCCCGCCCGACAGGGAGCTTGTACGAGCAGTACTTC
CASHPRPTGSLYEQYF
>TRBV28|few|TRBJ2-4|NA
TGTGCCAGCAGCCCCTCCGGGCCCACAAAAAACATTCAGTACTTC
CASSPSGPTKNIQYF
>TRBV5-6|NA|TRBJ2-2|TRBD1
TGTGCCAGCACCACTGTACAGGGGGAGATGGCCGGGGAGCTGTTTTTT
CASTTVQGEMAGELFF
>TRBV9|NA|TRBJ2-3|NA
TGTGCCAGCAGCGTAGTGGGGGTCAACACAGATACGCAGTATTTT
CASSVVGVNTDTQYF
>TRBV7-8|NA|TRBJ2-3|NA
TGTGCCAGCAGCTTACAGGGTAGGGATACGCAGTATTTT
CASSLQGRDTQYF
>TRBV19|NA|TRBJ1-1|TRBD1
TGTGCCAGTAGTTTCCTGGGGACAGGGAGGGGGGTTGAAGCTTTCTTT
CASSFLGTGRGVEAFF
>TRBV27|NA|TRBJ1-2|NA
TGTGCCAGCAGCCGAGGGGGTCGGGCCCCGGGAGCCGAGGGAGGCTACACCTTC
CASSRGGRAPGAEGGYTF
>TRBV4-1|NA|TRBJ1-5|TRBD1
TGCGCCAGCAGCCAGCCGGGACAGCGTAGCAATCAGCCCCAGCATTTT
CASSQPGQRSNQPQHF
>TRBV11-2|NA|TRBJ2-4|NA
TGTGCCAGCAGCTTCGACTCCACGGCCCCCCAGCAGTACTTC
CASSFDSTAPQQYF
>TRBV19|NA|TRBJ1-6|NA
TGTGCCAGTAGCCCCGGATCCTCAAGCGCCTATAATTCACCCCTCCACTTT
CASSPGSSSAYNSPLHF
>TRBV11-2|NA|TRBJ2-2|NA
TGTGCCAGCAGCTTCGACGCCACCGGGGAGCTGTTTTTT
CASSFDATGELFF
>TRBV3-1/TRBV3-2|NA|TRBJ2-7|NA
TGTGCCAGCAGCCGCGCCGGTATTGCCTACGAGCAGTACTTC
CASSRAGIAYEQYF
>TRBV5-1|NA|TRBJ2-7|NA
TGCGCCAGCAGCTTGGCCAAGGCAGGACAACCCTCCTACGAGCAGTACTTC
CASSLAKAGQPSYEQYF
>TRBV11-2|NA|TRBJ1-2|NA
TGTGCCAGCAGCCCGTCGCAGGGAGCCTATGGCTACACCTTC
CASSPSQGAYGYTF
>TRBV2|NA|TRBJ1-1|NA
TGTGCCAGCAGTGATTCGGCAGGCCGTGGGGCTTTCTTT
CASSDSAGRGAFF
>TRBV5-1|NA|TRBJ1-1|TRBD1
TGCGCCAGCAGCGAAACAGGGGCCATGAACACTGAAGCTTTCTTT
CASSETGAMNTEAFF
>TRBV12-3/TRBV12-4|few|TRBJ2-7|TRBD2
TGTGCCAGCGGCGGGAGCTCCTACGAGCAGTACTTC
CASGGSSYEQYF
>TRBV3-1/TRBV3-2|NA|TRBJ1-1|NA
TGTGCCAGCAGCCAAACATTAAAGAACACTGAAGCTTTCTTT
CASSQTLKNTEAFF
>TRBV4-2|NA|TRBJ2-3|NA
TGTGCCAGCAGCCCGCCTGGCGGTAGGAATTCAGATACGCAGTATTTT
CASSPPGGRNSDTQYF
>TRBV2|NA|TRBJ2-3|TRBD1
TGTGCCAGCAGTGAAGATGGGACAGAGGCAGATACGCAGTATTTT
CASSEDGTEADTQYF
>TRBV29-1|NA|TRBJ1-5|TRBD1
TGCAGCGTTGAGGACAGGGGTGATGGTCAGCCCCAGCATTTT
CSVEDRGDGQPQHF
>TRBV28|NA|TRBJ1-1|NA
TGTGCCAGCAGTTCCCCCGTCTCTGAAGCTTTCTTT
CASSSPVSEAFF
>TRBV2|NA|TRBJ1-2|TRBD1
TGTGCCAGCAGTAGTCTAAGGACAGGGAAGGCTGGCTACACCTTC
CASSSLRTGKAGYTF
>TRBV28|NA|TRBJ1-1|TRBD1
TGTGCCAGCAGCCCAGGGGGTGTGAACACTGAAGCTTTCTTT
CASSPGGVNTEAFF
>TRBV6-1|NA|TRBJ1-1|NA
TGTGCCAGCAGTGAATTTGGCGTACGAGCTTTCTTT
CASSEFGVRAFF